These T cell receptor beta chains were read from a single sample in a study of cytomegalovirus exposure and HLA in healthy donors. Assay: immunoSEQ multiplex PCR; the TCRdb copy retains only in-frame clones and omits some. The data contain approximately 150,000 clones, about four fifths of them seen just once; the ten biggest clones take up roughly 4.7%. Material: PBMCs. Receptors originate from a middle-aged man in good health and CMV-seronegative. Each CDR3 is given without its conserved first and last residue.

length: 16
V: TRBV4-2
J: TRBJ2-3
CDR3: ASSQDPMGLAVGDTQY

length: 13
V: TRBV2
J: -
CDR3: ASRALFISSPEQY

length: 14
V: TRBV12-5
J: TRBJ2-5
CDR3: ASGLVRGQGQETQY

length: 14
V: TRBV7-3
J: TRBJ2-2
CDR3: ASSRTGGPNTGELF

length: 12
V: TRBV7-2
J: TRBJ2-2
CDR3: ASTPQGITGELF

length: 12
V: TRBV5-1
J: TRBJ2-3
CDR3: ASSVGQGTDTQY

length: 11
V: TRBV7-2
J: TRBJ1-2
CDR3: ASSLQKNYGYT

length: 14
V: TRBV6-5
J: TRBJ2-6
CDR3: ASSYSSETGANVLT

length: 14
V: TRBV6-6
J: TRBJ1-5
CDR3: ASSPTTGLGNQPQH

length: 11
V: TRBV29-1
J: TRBJ2-3
CDR3: SVEVRGPDTQY

length: 10
V: TRBV5-1
J: TRBJ2-7
CDR3: ASSLGGYEQY

length: 15
V: TRBV28
J: TRBJ1-4
CDR3: ASSFVTGGVVLEKLF

length: 13
V: TRBV13
J: TRBJ1-1
CDR3: ASSSGQGAFTEAF

length: 12
V: TRBV9
J: TRBJ2-7
CDR3: ASSVGPAGGEQY

length: 14
V: TRBV4-3
J: TRBJ2-5
CDR3: ASSQDRGTGEETQY

length: 13
V: TRBV19
J: TRBJ2-3
CDR3: ASSESGGAGDTQY

length: 13
V: TRBV27
J: -
CDR3: ASSFQGQGDHEQY

length: 11
V: TRBV19
J: TRBJ1-1
CDR3: ASSKPLNTEAF

length: 12
V: TRBV10-3
J: TRBJ1-4
CDR3: AISEGQVNEKLF

length: 13
V: TRBV5-4
J: TRBJ1-1
CDR3: ASSLLGARNTEAF

length: 12
V: TRBV5-1
J: TRBJ2-1
CDR3: ASSLVVQSGEQF

length: 14
V: TRBV11-2
J: TRBJ2-3
CDR3: ASSPAGLALTDTQY

length: 13
V: TRBV18
J: TRBJ2-6
CDR3: ASSTDRSGANVLT

length: 11
V: TRBV30
J: TRBJ2-3
CDR3: AWTSGRGDTQY

length: 11
V: TRBV5-1
J: TRBJ2-1
CDR3: ASSGDMGERWF

length: 12
V: TRBV7-9
J: TRBJ2-7
CDR3: ASSSGLGLYEQY

length: 13
V: TRBV7-8
J: TRBJ2-7
CDR3: ASSIPSGRGYEQY

length: 12
V: TRBV6-6
J: TRBJ2-7
CDR3: ASSSQRGGYEQY

length: 15
V: TRBV30
J: TRBJ1-6
CDR3: AWSVGSRDTYNSPLH

length: 14
V: TRBV9
J: TRBJ2-1
CDR3: ASSETSGGAFQEQF

length: 13
V: TRBV6-1
J: TRBJ2-5
CDR3: ASSERDRNQETQY

length: 15
V: TRBV21-1
J: TRBJ2-6
CDR3: ASSKVTGVSGANVLT

length: 11
V: TRBV19
J: TRBJ1-2
CDR3: ASRSWGGDGYT

length: 14
V: TRBV28
J: TRBJ1-6
CDR3: ASSQPGQGYNSPLH